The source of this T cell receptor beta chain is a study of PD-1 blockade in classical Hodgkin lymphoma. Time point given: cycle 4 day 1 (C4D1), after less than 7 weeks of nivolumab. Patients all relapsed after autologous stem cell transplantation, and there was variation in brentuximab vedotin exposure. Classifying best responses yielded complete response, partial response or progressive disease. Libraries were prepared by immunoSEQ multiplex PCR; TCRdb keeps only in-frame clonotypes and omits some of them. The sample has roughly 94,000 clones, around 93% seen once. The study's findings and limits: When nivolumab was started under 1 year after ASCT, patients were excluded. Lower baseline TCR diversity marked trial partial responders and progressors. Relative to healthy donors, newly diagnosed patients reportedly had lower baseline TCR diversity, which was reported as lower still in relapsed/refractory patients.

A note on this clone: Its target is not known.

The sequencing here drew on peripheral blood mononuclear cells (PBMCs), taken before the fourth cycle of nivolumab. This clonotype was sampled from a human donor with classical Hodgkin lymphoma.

Here the CDR3 DNA reads TGTGCCAGCAGTTTATTTACTAGCGCGCACGAGCAGTACTTC. Its translation is CASSLFTSAHEQYF. The chain joins TRBV27 to TRBJ2-7, with TRBD2 matching over 7 bases. V shed 1 base and J 5 bases; nucleotides not matched to a gene: 5. Per germline, CDR1 MNHEY and CDR2 SMNVEV (reference sequence). The CDR3 is 14 amino acids.